One sample yielded the 7 T cell receptor beta chains listed below, sequenced in a study of Ad26.COV2.S vaccination and SARS-CoV-2 variants. Sample treatment: roughly 18 received Ad26.COV2.S at low or high dose, single or two shots; about 5 received placebo; per-sample allocation not given. The investigators took samples on day 63 after the first vaccine or placebo injection. Clones were sequenced by immunoSEQ multiplex PCR, and TCRdb holds only the in-frame ones, with some missing. The table lists about 350,000 clones, about 89% of them singletons. The sample here was peripheral blood, taken in a trial of Ad26.COV2.S vaccine versus placebo. These receptors came from a person between 18 and 59 years old who received the Ad26.COV2.S COVID-19 vaccine or a placebo.

V gene TRBV5-6 combines with J gene TRBJ2-7, with a possible D match to TRBD1 (5 bases). CDR3 length: 14 amino acids. Germline CDR1 SGHDT, CDR2 YYEEEE. V lost 0 bases to trimming and J lost 4 bases, with 11 bases between them. CDR3 sequence (DNA): TGTGCCAGCAGCTTGGTCGAGACAGAGTACGAGCAGTACTTC. It translates to CASSLVETEYEQYF. Using reference TRBV5-6 and TRBJ2-7 for the parts outside the CDR3, the full variable domain is DAGVTQSPTHLIKTRGQQVTLRCSPKSGHDTVSWYQQALGQGPQFIFQYYEEEERQRGNFPDRFSGHQFPNYSSELNVNALLLGDSALYLCASSLVETEYEQYFGPGTRLTVT.

The genes are TRBV5-1 and TRBJ1-1; 8 nucleotides agree with TRBD1. The CDR3 runs 13 residues. V lost 2 bases to trimming and J lost 8 bases; unmatched junction nucleotides: 5. Germline CDR1 reads SGHRS; CDR2 reads YFSETQ. The CDR3 DNA reads TGCGCCAGCAGCTTAATGAGGACAGGGGAAGCTTTCTTT. Amino acid sequence: CASSLMRTGEAFF.

The chain employs TRBV9 and TRBJ2-3, with unresolved D. The V gene lost 4 bases and the J gene lost 8 bases, with 23 bases spanning the gap. The CDR3 spans 16 residues. CDR1 is SGDLS, CDR2 YYNGEE, per germline. DNA of the CDR3: TGTGCCAGCAGCCCATCCCGTGTCGGTACGTCGAGTACGCAGTATTTT. It specifies CASSPSRVGTSSTQYF.

The chain recombines TRBV15 with TRBJ2-6; a possible D gene is TRBD1 (5 bases). Per germline, CDR1 LNHNV and CDR2 YYDKDF (reference sequence). Trimming took off 4 bases at V and 0 bases at J, with 13 bases between the two ends. This CDR3 region has 17 residues. CDR3 nucleotide sequence: TGTGCCACCAGCATTGCAGGGTTTAACTCTGGGGCCAACGTCCTGACTTTC. As protein: CATSIAGFNSGANVLTF.

The V and J genes are TRBV19 and TRBJ1-1, with D possibly TRBD1 on 6 matching bases. Germline CDR1 LNHDA, CDR2 SQIVND (reference sequence). The V gene lost 9 bases and the J gene lost 4 bases, with 21 bases spanning the gap. This CDR3 has 15 residues. The CDR3 DNA reads as TGTGCCAGCACCAAGGTGGGGGGCGCAGGCACTGAAGCTTTCTTT. This encodes CASTKVGGAGTEAFF.

The rearrangement uses TRBV2 and TRBJ1-1; possible D gene TRBD1, 5 bases. The ends were cut back, 2 bases at V and 11 bases at J, with 15 bases in the middle. The CDR3 covers 13 residues. Germline loops: CDR1 SNHLY, CDR2 FYNNEI. The CDR3 bases are TGTGCCAGCAGTGAACAGGACATACCCGACGCTTTCTTT. Translated, it gives CASSEQDIPDAFF.

The chain has TRBV4-3 and TRBJ1-3, with D possibly being TRBD1 (5 bases). Between the trimmed V and J ends, which lost 0 bases and 0 bases, there was a span of 12 bases. CDR1 is LGHNA and CDR2 is YSLEER in the germline V gene. The CDR3 is made up of 17 amino acids. This CDR3 reads CASSQDWIDSSGNTIYF. CDR3 nucleotide sequence: TGCGCCAGCAGCCAAGATTGGATTGACAGCTCTGGAAACACCATATATTTT.